This T cell receptor beta chain is drawn from a study of blood T cell repertoires in COVID-19. Study context: Donors in the United States, Italy and Spain gave samples during acute or convalescent COVID-19. From T cells, B-cell-depleted T cells, or PBMCs came the material, which was cDNA or gDNA.

In the source study's methods: Amplification with reference gene primers provided the estimates of nucleated cell counts. Measured with immunoSEQ multiplex PCR; TCRdb has only the in-frame clones, and not every one. That table furnishes V, J and clone size, whereas the DNA furnished D and trimming. This sample has 85,000 to 120,000 clones, with about nine tenths found just once. The origin of this receptor is a man aged 18-30 years with acute or convalescent COVID-19. The sample was peripheral blood.

The CDR3 loop reads CASSPTGTSSGANVLTF. In DNA form, the CDR3 reads TGTGCCAGCAGTCCCACCGGGACTAGCTCTGGGGCCAACGTCCTGACTTTC. This chain links TRBV6-6 with TRBJ2-6, with 8 bases lining up with TRBD2. The CDR3 is made up of 17 amino acids. V shed 5 bases, J shed 0 bases, and the junction held 6 bases outside the gene matches. Looked up from germline, CDR1 is MNHNY and CDR2 is SVGAGI (reference sequence).